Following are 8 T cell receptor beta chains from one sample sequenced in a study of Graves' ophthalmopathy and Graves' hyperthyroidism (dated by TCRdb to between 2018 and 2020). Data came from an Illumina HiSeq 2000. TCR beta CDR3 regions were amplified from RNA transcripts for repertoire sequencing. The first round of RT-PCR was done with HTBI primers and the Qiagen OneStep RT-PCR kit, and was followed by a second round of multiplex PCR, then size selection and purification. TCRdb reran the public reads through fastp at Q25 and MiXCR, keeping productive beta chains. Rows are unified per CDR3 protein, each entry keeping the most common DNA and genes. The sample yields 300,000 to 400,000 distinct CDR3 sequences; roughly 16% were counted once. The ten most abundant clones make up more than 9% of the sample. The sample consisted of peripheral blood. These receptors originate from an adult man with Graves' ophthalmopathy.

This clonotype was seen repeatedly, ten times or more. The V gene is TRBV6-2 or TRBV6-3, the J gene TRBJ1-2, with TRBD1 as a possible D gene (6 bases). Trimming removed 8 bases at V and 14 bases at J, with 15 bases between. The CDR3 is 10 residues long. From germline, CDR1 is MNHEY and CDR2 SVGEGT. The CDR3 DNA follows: TGTGCCAGCGGCTGGACAGCCCATACCTTC. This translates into CASGWTAHTF.

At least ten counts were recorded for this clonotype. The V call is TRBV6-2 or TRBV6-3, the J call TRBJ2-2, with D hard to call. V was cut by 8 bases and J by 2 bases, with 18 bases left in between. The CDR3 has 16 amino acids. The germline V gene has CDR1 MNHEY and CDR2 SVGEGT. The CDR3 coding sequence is TGTGCCAGCCAAGTTGGCTCAAACAGAAACACCGGGGAGCTGTTTTTT. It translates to CASQVGSNRNTGELFF.

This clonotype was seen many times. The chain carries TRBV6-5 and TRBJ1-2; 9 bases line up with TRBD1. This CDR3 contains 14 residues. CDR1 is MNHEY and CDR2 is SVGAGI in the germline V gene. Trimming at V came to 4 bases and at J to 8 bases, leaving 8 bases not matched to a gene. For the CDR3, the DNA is TGTGCCAGCAGTTCCCAGGGACAGGGTGGCGGCTACACCTTC. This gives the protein CASSSQGQGGGYTF.

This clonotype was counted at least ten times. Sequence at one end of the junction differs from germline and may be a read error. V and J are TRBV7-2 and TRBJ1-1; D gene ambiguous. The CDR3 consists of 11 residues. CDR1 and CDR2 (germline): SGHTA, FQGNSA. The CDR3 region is CAGSLNRLAFF. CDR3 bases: TGTGCCGGCAGCTTAAATAGGCTGGCTTTCTTT.

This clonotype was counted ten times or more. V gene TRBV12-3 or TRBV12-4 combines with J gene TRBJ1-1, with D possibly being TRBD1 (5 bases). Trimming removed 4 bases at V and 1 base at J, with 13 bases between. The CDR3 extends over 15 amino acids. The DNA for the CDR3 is TGTGCCAGCAGTTCCCAACAGGTGCGGAACACTGAAGCTTTCTTT. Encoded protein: CASSSQQVRNTEAFF.

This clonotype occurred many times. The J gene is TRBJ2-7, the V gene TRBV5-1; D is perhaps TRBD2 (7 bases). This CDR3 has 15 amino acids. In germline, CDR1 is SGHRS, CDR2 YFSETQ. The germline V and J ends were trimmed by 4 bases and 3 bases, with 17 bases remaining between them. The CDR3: CASSPRRGGGYEQYF. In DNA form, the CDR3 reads TGCGCCAGCAGCCCCAGAAGGGGGGGCGGCTACGAGCAGTACTTC.

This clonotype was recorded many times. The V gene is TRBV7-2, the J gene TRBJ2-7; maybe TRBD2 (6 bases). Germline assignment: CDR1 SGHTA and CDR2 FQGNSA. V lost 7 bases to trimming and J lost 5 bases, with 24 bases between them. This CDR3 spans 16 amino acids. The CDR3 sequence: CASTPSAGPSSDEQYF. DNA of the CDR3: TGTGCCAGCACCCCTAGCGCAGGACCTTCTTCCGACGAGCAGTACTTC.

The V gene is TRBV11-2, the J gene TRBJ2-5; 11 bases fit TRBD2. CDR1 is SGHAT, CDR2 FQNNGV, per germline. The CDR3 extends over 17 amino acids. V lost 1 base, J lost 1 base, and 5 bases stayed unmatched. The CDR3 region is CASSLGLAGGGQETQYF. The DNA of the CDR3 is TGTGCCAGCAGCTTAGGCCTAGCGGGAGGAGGCCAAGAGACCCAGTACTTC.